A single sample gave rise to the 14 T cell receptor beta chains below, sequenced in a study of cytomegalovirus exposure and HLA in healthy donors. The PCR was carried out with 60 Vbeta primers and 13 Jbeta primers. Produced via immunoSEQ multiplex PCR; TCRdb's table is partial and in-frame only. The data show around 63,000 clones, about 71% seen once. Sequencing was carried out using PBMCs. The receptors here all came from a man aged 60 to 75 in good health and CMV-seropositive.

CDR3 sequence (DNA): TGTGCCAGCAGCGTAGGGAGCGGGAGTTACGAGCAGTACTTC. Translated, it gives CASSVGSGSYEQYF. This chain uses TRBV9 with TRBJ2-5; 8 bases agree with TRBD2. The DNA end is a closer match to TRBJ2-7, so the J assignment may be wrong. Germline V lookup: CDR1 SGDLS, CDR2 YYNGEE. CDR3 length: 14 residues.

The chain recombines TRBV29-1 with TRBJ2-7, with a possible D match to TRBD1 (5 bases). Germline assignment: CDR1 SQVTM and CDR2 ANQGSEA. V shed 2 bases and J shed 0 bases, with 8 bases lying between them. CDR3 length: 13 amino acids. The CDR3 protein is CSVESDSSYEQYF. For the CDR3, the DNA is TGCAGCGTTGAAAGTGACAGCTCCTACGAGCAGTACTTC.

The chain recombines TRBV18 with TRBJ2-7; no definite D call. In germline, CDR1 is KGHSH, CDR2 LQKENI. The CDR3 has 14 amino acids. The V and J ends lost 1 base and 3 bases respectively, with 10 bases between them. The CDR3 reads CASSPLPNSYEQYF. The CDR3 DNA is TGTGCCAGCTCACCACTACCTAACAGCTACGAGCAGTACTTC.

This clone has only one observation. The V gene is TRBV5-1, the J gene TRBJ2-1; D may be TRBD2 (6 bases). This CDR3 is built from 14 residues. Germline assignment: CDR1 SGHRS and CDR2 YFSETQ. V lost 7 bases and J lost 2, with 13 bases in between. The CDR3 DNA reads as TGCGCCAGCGCTCCCGGAGGGACCTACAATGAGCAGTTCTTC. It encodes CASAPGGTYNEQFF. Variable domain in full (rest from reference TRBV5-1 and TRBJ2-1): KAGVTQTPRYLIKTRGQQVTLSCSPISGHRSVSWYQQTPGQGLQFLFEYFSETQRNKGNFPGRFSGRQFSNSRSEMNVSTLELGDSALYLCASAPGGTYNEQFFGPGTRLTVL.

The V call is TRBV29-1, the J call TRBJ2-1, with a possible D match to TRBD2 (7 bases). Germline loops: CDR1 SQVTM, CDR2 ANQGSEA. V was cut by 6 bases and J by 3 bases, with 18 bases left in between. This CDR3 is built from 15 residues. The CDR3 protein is CSVPLGGLDYNEQFF. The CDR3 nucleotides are TGCAGCGTACCGCTCGGGGGGCTAGACTACAATGAGCAGTTCTTC.

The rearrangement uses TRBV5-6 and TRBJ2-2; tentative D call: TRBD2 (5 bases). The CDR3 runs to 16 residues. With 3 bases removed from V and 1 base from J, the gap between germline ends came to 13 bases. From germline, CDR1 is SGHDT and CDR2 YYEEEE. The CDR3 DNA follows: TGTGCCAGCAGCTGGCGGGCGACGGGGAACACCGGGGAGCTGTTTTTT. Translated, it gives CASSWRATGNTGELFF.

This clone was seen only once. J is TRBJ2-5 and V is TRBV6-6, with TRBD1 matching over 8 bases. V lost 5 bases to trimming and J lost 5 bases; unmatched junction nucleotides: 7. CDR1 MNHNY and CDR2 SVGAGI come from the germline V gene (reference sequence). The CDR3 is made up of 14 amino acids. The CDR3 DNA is TGTGCCAGCAGTCCAAGGACAGGGACGGAGACCCAGTACTTC. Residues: CASSPRTGTETQYF.

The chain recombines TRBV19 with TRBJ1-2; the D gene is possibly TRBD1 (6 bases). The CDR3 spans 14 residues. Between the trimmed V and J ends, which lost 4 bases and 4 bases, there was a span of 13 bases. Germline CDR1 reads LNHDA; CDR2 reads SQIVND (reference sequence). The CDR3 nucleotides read TGTGCCAGTAGTACCCAGGGGCGCCTCTATGGCTACACCTTC. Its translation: CASSTQGRLYGYTF.

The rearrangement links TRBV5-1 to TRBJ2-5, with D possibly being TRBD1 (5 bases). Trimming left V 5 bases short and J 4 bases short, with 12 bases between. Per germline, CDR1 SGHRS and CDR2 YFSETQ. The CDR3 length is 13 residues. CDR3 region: CASSQGARETQYF. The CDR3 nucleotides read TGCGCCAGCAGTCAAGGGGCCAGAGAGACCCAGTACTTC.

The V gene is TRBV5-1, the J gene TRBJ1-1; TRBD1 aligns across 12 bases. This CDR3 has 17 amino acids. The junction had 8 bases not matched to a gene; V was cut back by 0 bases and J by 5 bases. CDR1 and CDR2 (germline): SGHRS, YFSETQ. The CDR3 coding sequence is TGCGCCAGCAGCTTGGGACCGGTGGGACAGGGGGCAACTGAAGCTTTCTTT. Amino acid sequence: CASSLGPVGQGATEAFF.

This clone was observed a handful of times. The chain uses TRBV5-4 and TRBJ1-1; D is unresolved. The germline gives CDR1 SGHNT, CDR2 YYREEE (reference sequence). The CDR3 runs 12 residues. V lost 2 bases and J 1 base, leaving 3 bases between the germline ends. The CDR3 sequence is CASSFGNTEAFF. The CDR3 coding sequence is TGTGCCAGCAGCTTCGGGAACACTGAAGCTTTCTTT.

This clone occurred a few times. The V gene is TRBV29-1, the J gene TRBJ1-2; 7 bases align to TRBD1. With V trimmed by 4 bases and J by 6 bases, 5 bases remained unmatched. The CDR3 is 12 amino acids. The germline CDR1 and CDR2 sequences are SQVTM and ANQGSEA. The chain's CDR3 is CSVGTGGDGYTF. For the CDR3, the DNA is TGCAGCGTTGGGACAGGTGGTGATGGCTACACCTTC.

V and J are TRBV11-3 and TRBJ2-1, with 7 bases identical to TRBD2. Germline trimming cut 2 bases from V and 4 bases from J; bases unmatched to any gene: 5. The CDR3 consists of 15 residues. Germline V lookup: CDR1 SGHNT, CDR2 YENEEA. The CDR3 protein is CASSLRLADYNEQFF. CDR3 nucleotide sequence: TGTGCCAGCAGCTTACGGCTAGCGGATTACAATGAGCAGTTCTTC.

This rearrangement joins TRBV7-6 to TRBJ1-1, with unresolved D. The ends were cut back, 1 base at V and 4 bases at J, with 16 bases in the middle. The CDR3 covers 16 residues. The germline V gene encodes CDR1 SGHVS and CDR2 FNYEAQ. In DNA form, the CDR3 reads TGTGCCAGCAGCTTAGGAGTAGGGTGGGGAGGCACTGAAGCTTTCTTT. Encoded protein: CASSLGVGWGGTEAFF.